This TCR beta chain was observed in a study of blood T cell repertoires in COVID-19. Looking at the study overall: The samples span acute and convalescent COVID-19 from the United States, Italy and Spain. In each case, the material was cDNA or gDNA derived from T cells, B-cell-depleted T cells, or PBMCs.

Per the original data handling: Researchers report that nucleated cell counts were estimated from reference gene primer amplification. Profiling relied on immunoSEQ multiplex PCR, and the TCRdb table lists in-frame clones only, not all of them. The V and J calls and clone size come from that table; D and trimming were worked out from the DNA. The table records about 150,000 clones, around 82% of them present only once. The sequenced sample consisted of peripheral blood. The clonotype was recovered from a man in his fifties or sixties with acute or convalescent COVID-19.

In DNA, the CDR3 is TGTGCCAGCTCACAAACAGGTGACTCCTACAATGAGCAGTTCTTC. It yields the protein CASSQTGDSYNEQFF. The rearrangement links TRBV18 to TRBJ2-1; maybe TRBD1 (5 bases). Germline CDR1 reads KGHSH; CDR2 reads LQKENI. CDR3 length: 15 amino acids. Trimming pared 4 bases from V and 0 bases from J, leaving 10 bases between.